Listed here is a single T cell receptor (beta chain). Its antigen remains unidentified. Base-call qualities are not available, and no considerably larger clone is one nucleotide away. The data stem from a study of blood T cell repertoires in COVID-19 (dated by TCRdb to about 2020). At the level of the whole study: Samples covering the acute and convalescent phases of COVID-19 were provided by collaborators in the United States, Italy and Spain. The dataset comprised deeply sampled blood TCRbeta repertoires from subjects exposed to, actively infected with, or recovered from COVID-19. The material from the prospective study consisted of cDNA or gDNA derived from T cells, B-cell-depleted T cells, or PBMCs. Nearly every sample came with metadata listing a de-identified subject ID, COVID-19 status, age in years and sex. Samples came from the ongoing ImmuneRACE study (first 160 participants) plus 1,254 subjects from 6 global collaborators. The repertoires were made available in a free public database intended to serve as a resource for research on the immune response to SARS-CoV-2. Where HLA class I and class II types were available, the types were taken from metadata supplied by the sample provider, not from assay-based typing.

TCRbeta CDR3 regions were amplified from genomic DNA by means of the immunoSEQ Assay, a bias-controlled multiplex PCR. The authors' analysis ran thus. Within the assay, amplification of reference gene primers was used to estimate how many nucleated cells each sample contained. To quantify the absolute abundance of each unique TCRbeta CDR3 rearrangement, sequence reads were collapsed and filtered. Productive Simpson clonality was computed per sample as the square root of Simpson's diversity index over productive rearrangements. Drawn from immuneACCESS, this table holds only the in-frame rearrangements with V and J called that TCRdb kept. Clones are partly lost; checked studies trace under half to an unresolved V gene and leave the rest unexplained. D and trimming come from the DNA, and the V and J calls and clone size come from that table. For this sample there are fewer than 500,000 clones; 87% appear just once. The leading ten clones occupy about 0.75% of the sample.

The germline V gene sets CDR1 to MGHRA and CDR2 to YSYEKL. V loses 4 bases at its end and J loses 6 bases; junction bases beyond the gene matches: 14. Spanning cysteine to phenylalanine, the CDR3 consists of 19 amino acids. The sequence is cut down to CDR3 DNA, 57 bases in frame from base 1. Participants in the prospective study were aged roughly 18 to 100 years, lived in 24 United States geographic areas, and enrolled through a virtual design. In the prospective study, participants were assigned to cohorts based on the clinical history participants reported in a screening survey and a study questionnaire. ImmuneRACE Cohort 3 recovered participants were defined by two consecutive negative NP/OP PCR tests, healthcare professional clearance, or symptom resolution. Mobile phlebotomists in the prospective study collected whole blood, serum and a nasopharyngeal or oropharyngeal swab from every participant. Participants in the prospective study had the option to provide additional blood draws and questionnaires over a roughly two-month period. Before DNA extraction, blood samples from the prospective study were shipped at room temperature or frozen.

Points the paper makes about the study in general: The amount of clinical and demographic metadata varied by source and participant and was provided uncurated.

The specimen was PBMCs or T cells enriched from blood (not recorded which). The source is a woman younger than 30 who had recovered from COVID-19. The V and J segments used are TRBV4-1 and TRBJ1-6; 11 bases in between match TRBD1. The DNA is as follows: TGCGCCAGCAGCCCTAGTTTGTACCGGGACAGGGGGAGTAATTCACCCCTCCACTTT. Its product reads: CASSPSLYRDRGSNSPLHF.